A single sample gave rise to the 19 T cell receptor beta chains below, sequenced in a study of T cells after yellow fever vaccination. TCRdb redid the calling of the 5' RACE reads with MiXCR, one entry per CDR3 protein. The data hold about 74,000 distinct CDR3 sequences, with around 6.5% observed a single time. The sequences come from CD8+ T cells sorted from PBMCs, collected less than 6 days after the first yellow fever vaccination. The receptor set was obtained from a man aged 18-30 years who received the YFV17D yellow fever vaccine.

This clonotype was observed a handful of times. The chain links TRBV27 to TRBJ1-2; D possibly corresponds to TRBD1 (5 bases). This CDR3 has 16 amino acids. Looked up from germline, CDR1 is MNHEY and CDR2 is SMNVEV (reference sequence). Trimming stripped 5 bases from V and 4 bases from J, with 20 bases between. The CDR3 bases are TGTGCCAGCAGTCCCGCGACGACCGGGGGAACCTATGGCTACACCTTC. This codes for CASSPATTGGTYGYTF.

This chain connects TRBV12-3 or TRBV12-4 to TRBJ1-5; D uncertain. There are 14 residues in the CDR3. Trimming stripped 4 bases from V and 3 bases from J, with 10 bases between. The CDR3 protein is CASSSEGPNQPQHF. The CDR3 DNA follows: TGTGCCAGCAGTTCCGAGGGCCCCAATCAGCCCCAGCATTTT.

This clonotype was seen many times. The chain uses TRBV6-1 and TRBJ2-7; the match to TRBD2 covers 11 bases. The CDR3 is made up of 17 amino acids. The trim removed 6 bases at V and 3 bases at J, leaving 13 bases unmatched. Germline-derived CDR1 and CDR2 are MNHNS and SASEGT. The DNA of the CDR3 is TGTGCCAGCAGCCCCACTCTAGCGGGGGGCCCTATCTACGAGCAGTACGTC. It yields the protein CASSPTLAGGPIYEQYV.

This clonotype was recorded a few times. V is TRBV5-4 and J is TRBJ2-1; the D gene is possibly TRBD1 (5 bases). Germline-derived CDR1 and CDR2 are SGHNT and YYREEE (reference sequence). Between the trimmed V and J ends, which lost 5 bases and 6 bases, there was a span of 18 bases. This CDR3 has 15 amino acids. The CDR3 sequence is CASRHKGNLINEQFF. The CDR3 DNA follows: TGTGCCAGCAGACACAAGGGGAATCTCATCAATGAGCAGTTCTTC.

The chain employs TRBV20-1 and TRBJ2-7; D might be TRBD2 (6 bases). Germline CDR1 and CDR2: DFQATT and SNEGSKA (reference sequence). The V and J ends lost 0 bases and 0 bases respectively, with 12 bases between them. This CDR3 has 15 amino acids. As DNA, the CDR3 is TGCAGTGCTAGAGATGGAGGGAGCCCCTCCTACGAGCAGTACTTC. Its translation is CSARDGGSPSYEQYF.

This clonotype was counted at least ten times. The V call is TRBV7-9, the J call TRBJ2-5, with D possibly matching TRBD1 (5 bases). The V gene's germline CDR1 is SEHNR and CDR2 FQNEAQ (reference sequence). This CDR3 region has 15 residues. V lost 5 bases and J 2 bases, leaving 15 bases between the germline ends. Here the CDR3 reads CASSPPGQGQETQYF. The CDR3 DNA follows: TGTGCCAGCAGCCCCCCAGGGCAGGGTCAAGAGACCCAGTACTTC.

Comments on this clonotype: This may stem from a read error, because a much larger clone lies one nucleotide away. V is TRBV28 and J is TRBJ1-1; D may be TRBD1 (5 bases). The germline V gene encodes CDR1 MDHEN and CDR2 SYDVKM. CDR3 length: 14 amino acids. Trimming shortened V by 2 bases and J by 4 bases, and 11 bases separated the two germline ends. The CDR3 protein is CASSLKGSGTEAFF. CDR3 bases: TGTGCCAGCAGTTTAAAGGGGTCAGGCACTGAAGCTTTCTTT.

This clonotype was counted between two and nine times. This chain joins TRBV6-5 and TRBJ1-6, with D maybe TRBD1 (5 bases). The V and J ends lost 4 bases and 9 bases respectively, with 19 bases between them. Per the germline V gene, CDR1 is MNHEY and CDR2 is SVGAGI. The CDR3 spans 16 residues. The CDR3 protein is CASSSLLGGEFSPLHF. The CDR3 coding sequence is TGTGCCAGCAGTTCCCTCTTAGGAGGGGAATTTTCACCCCTCCACTTT.

This clonotype was observed a handful of times. This chain connects TRBV5-4 to TRBJ2-7, with 9 positions matching TRBD1. The V gene end was trimmed by 2 bases and the J gene end by 4 bases; junction bases not matched to a gene: 10. The CDR3 loop spans 16 amino acids. From germline, CDR1 is SGHNT and CDR2 YYREEE (reference sequence). In DNA form, the CDR3 reads TGTGCCAGCAGCTTACCACAGGGGGCGAGTTCGTACGAGCAGTACTTC. Its translation: CASSLPQGASSYEQYF.

In its sample, this clonotype was seen a few times. The chain employs TRBV7-9 and TRBJ1-6; 9 bases fit TRBD1. Germline CDR1 is SEHNR and CDR2 is FQNEAQ (reference sequence). V lost 5 bases and J lost 7; bases outside the gene matches: 12. CDR3 size: 17 residues. The CDR3: CASSLTGGPTRNSPLHF. The CDR3 coding sequence is TGTGCCAGCAGCCTCACAGGGGGCCCTACCCGAAATTCACCCCTCCACTTT.

This clonotype was detected many times. The chain is built from TRBV6-2 or TRBV6-3 and TRBJ2-1; tentatively, D is TRBD2 (5 bases). The CDR3 length is 13 residues. Looked up from germline, CDR1 is MNHEY and CDR2 is SVGEGT. The V end was cut by 2 bases, the J end by 4 bases, with 6 bases between. This chain's CDR3 is CASSYGLYNEQFF. The CDR3 coding sequence is TGTGCCAGCAGTTACGGACTTTACAATGAGCAGTTCTTC.

The gene calls are TRBV7-6 and TRBJ2-2; no clear D gene. CDR3 size: 15 residues. V was pared by 2 bases and J by 4 bases, with 11 bases between. From germline, CDR1 is SGHVS and CDR2 FNYEAQ. The CDR3 is CASSLQWQVTGELFF. In DNA form, the CDR3 reads TGTGCCAGCAGCTTACAGTGGCAAGTCACCGGGGAGCTGTTTTTT.

The chain recombines TRBV20-1 with TRBJ2-5; no definite D call. This CDR3 comprises 14 residues. The germline gives CDR1 DFQATT, CDR2 SNEGSKA (reference sequence). The germline V and J ends were trimmed by 6 bases and 5 bases, with 19 bases remaining between them. The CDR3 loop is CSAPGAIQFETQYF. The CDR3 DNA sequence: TGCAGTGCCCCAGGAGCTATTCAGTTTGAGACCCAGTACTTC.

This sequence joins TRBV27 and TRBJ1-6; 7 bases line up with TRBD1. J lost 8 bases, V lost 2 bases, and 12 bases had no gene match. There are 17 residues in the CDR3. Germline values: CDR1 MNHEY, CDR2 SMNVEV (reference sequence). The CDR3 bases are TGTGCCAGCAGTTTACTCTCGGTCGACAGGGATCATTCACCCCTCCACTTT. This sequence encodes CASSLLSVDRDHSPLHF.

The chain uses TRBV25-1 and TRBJ1-2; TRBD1 matches at 7 bases. This CDR3 has 15 amino acids. CDR1 and CDR2 from the germline V gene are MGHDK and SYGVNS. V gave up 6 bases and J gave up 5 bases; unmatched junction bases: 12. Here the CDR3 reads CASRPRGTADYGYTF. The CDR3 DNA is TGTGCCAGCAGACCCCGTGGGACAGCCGATTATGGCTACACCTTC.

This clonotype is classed as medium-sized. In DNA form, the CDR3 reads TGTGCCAGCAGTTTAAATCCAGCGGGGGGGCCAAATACGCAGTATTTT. This encodes CASSLNPAGGPNTQYF. V usage is TRBV27 and J usage is TRBJ2-3, with 10 bases aligning to TRBD2. Germline CDR1 is MNHEY and CDR2 is SMNVEV (reference sequence). This CDR3 has 16 residues. The V segment lost 2 bases and the J segment 7 bases; nucleotides outside the gene matches: 9.

The V and J genes are TRBV4-1 and TRBJ1-5; D remains unclear. From germline, CDR1 is MGHRA and CDR2 YSYEKL. V was shortened by 4 bases and J by 7 bases, with 17 bases between the two germline ends. The CDR3 has 15 amino acids. The CDR3 reads CASSPPFQLGQPQHF. The CDR3 DNA reads as TGCGCCAGCAGCCCCCCGTTCCAGCTGGGCCAGCCCCAGCATTTT.

This chain links TRBV6-5 with TRBJ2-5; D is possibly TRBD1 or TRBD2 (6 bases each). In germline, CDR1 is MNHEY, CDR2 SVGAGI. Trimming pared 4 bases from V and 0 bases from J, leaving 18 bases between. There are 17 residues in the CDR3. The CDR3 region has the DNA TGTGCCAGCAGTTCTTCACCAAGGGGGGTCTACCAAGAGACCCAGTACTTC. Translating gives CASSSSPRGVYQETQYF.

This clonotype was seen ten or more times. The rearrangement links TRBV10-3 to TRBJ1-2, with 8 bases that match TRBD1. The CDR3 consists of 15 residues. Looked up from germline, CDR1 is ENHRY and CDR2 is SYGVKD. V lost 3 bases to trimming and J lost 3 bases; unmatched junction nucleotides: 6. The CDR3 sequence is CAISDLAGGDYGYTF. The CDR3 DNA follows: TGTGCCATCAGTGATTTGGCAGGGGGCGACTATGGCTACACCTTC.